These T cell receptor beta chains were read from a single sample in a study of OX40 agonist ivuxolimab in advanced cancers. Clones were sequenced by immunoSEQ multiplex PCR, and TCRdb holds only the in-frame ones, with some missing. The table has some 58,000 clones, 85% to 90% seen once. Specimen: CD4+ or CD8+ T cells sorted from blood, collected in a trial of the OX40 agonist ivuxolimab. The receptor source for this set is an adult with an advanced solid tumor such as melanoma, head and neck, liver or kidney cancer. The CDR3 runs from the conserved cysteine through the conserved F or W. D genes are given only for firm matches. Clone size is shown for a subset of rows, as once, few, many or a class of expanded clone.

>11|TRBJ2-1|-|-|TRBV11-2
TGTGCCAGCAGTATTAGAGATGAGCAGTTCTTC
CASSIRDEQFF
>13|TRBJ1-1|-|-|TRBV18
TGTGCCAGCTCACCACGGTTGGGCACTGAAGCTTTCTTT
CASSPRLGTEAFF
>13|TRBJ1-5|-|-|TRBV27
TGTGCCAGCAGTACGGGGGCTGATCAGCCCCAGCATTTT
CASSTGADQPQHF
>14|TRBJ2-5|-|-|TRBV6-1
TGTGCCAGCAGTGAAATAGGGCTCGGAGGGACCCAGTACTTC
CASSEIGLGGTQYF
>14|TRBJ2-7|-|-|TRBV10-2
TGCGCCAGCAGTATCTCACGGGCCCCCTACGAGCAGTACTTC
CASSISRAPYEQYF
>14|TRBJ2-1|-|-|TRBV9
TGTGCCAGCAGCGTAAGTCCGGGCTCAAATGAGCAGTTCTTC
CASSVSPGSNEQFF
>15|TRBJ2-3|TRBD2|-|TRBV28
TGTGCCAGCAGTTTATTACCGGGGGGAGAGGATACGCAGTATTTT
CASSLLPGGEDTQYF
>13|TRBJ2-3|-|-|TRBV18
TGTGCCAGCTCACCACCAACAGTCCATACGCAGTATTTT
CASSPPTVHTQYF
>15|TRBJ1-4|-|-|TRBV5-1
TGCGCCAGCAGCTTGGCGGGCAGGGGTACTGAAAAACTGTTTTTT
CASSLAGRGTEKLFF
>18|TRBJ1-2|-|-|TRBV27
TGTGCCAGCAGTTTATTCTACCCCCGAGGGCCGGGAGGGTATGGCTACACCTTC
CASSLFYPRGPGGYGYTF
>15|TRBJ2-3|-|-|TRBV5-1
TGCGCCAGCAGCTTGGGCGGGATGCACACAGATACGCAGTATTTT
CASSLGGMHTDTQYF
>15|TRBJ2-7|-|-|TRBV9
TGTGCCAGCAGCGTAGAGGGGGGGTCCAGGAACGAGCAGTACTTC
CASSVEGGSRNEQYF
>19|TRBJ2-7|TRBD2|-|TRBV5-1
TGCGCCAGCAGCTTGGCCCGGACTAGCGGGAGGGGTATAGCTGACGAGCAGTACTTC
CASSLARTSGRGIADEQYF
>13|TRBJ1-4|-|-|TRBV19
TGTGCCAGTAGTATTACTTGGAGGGAAAAACTGTTTTTT
CASSITWREKLFF
>14|TRBJ2-5|-|-|TRBV5-1
TGCGCCAGCAGCAAAGGGGTCCCCAGGGAGACCCAGTACTTC
CASSKGVPRETQYF
>15|TRBJ2-3|TRBD2|-|TRBV27
TGTGCCAGCAGTTTACAGCGGGGGGCCCCCGATACGCAGTATTTT
CASSLQRGAPDTQYF
>15|TRBJ1-2|TRBD1|-|TRBV30
TGTGCCTGGAGGAGGCCGGGACAGGGAAGGTTTGGCTACACCTTC
CAWRRPGQGRFGYTF
>16|TRBJ2-1|TRBD2|-|TRBV7-2
TGTGCCAGCAGCTCAGGACTAGCGAAAGGGTACAATGAGCAGTTCTTC
CASSSGLAKGYNEQFF
>14|TRBJ1-6|-|-|TRBV2
TGTGCCAGCAGTTCCTTTGGGGCCAATTCACCCCTCCACTTT
CASSSFGANSPLHF
>15|TRBJ1-4|TRBD1|-|TRBV5-1
TGCGCCAGCAGCTTGGCCCGACAGGGTGGGGAAAAACTGTTTTTT
CASSLARQGGEKLFF
>15|TRBJ2-6|-|-|TRBV27
TGTGCCAGCAGTGGCCTTTGGGCTGGGGCCAACGTCCTGACTTTC
CASSGLWAGANVLTF
>17|TRBJ1-5|-|-|TRBV6-1
TGTGCCAGCAGTGCCGCTCAAGGAGGGGGTCACAATCAGCCCCAGCATTTT
CASSAAQGGGHNQPQHF
>12|TRBJ2-5|-|-|TRBV2
TGTGCCAGCAGTGTCAGAGGAGAGACCCAGTACTTC
CASSVRGETQYF
>15|TRBJ1-2|-|-|TRBV6-1
TGTGCCAGCAGTGATTTTTTTAGGCCGGTCGATGGCTACACCTTC
CASSDFFRPVDGYTF
>15|TRBJ2-6|-|-|TRBV29-1
TGCAGCGTTGGAAGTGGGCCATCTGGGGCCAACGTCCTGACTTTC
CSVGSGPSGANVLTF
>16|TRBJ2-2|-|-|TRBV1
TGCACCAGCAGCCCGCACCCAAACTCGAACACCGGGGAGCTGTTTTTT
CTSSPHPNSNTGELFF
>17|TRBJ2-1|TRBD2|once|TRBV11-2
TGTGCCAGCAGCTTAGGGGCTAGCGGGAGGGCCAACAATGAGCAGTTCTTC
CASSLGASGRANNEQFF
>15|TRBJ1-5|TRBD1|-|TRBV10-3
TGTGCCATCAGCGCAGGGGGAAGTAGCAATCAGCCCCAGCATTTT
CAISAGGSSNQPQHF
>16|TRBJ2-2|-|-|TRBV27
TGTGCCAGCAGTTTACGCCGTTCCCTGAACACCGGGGAGCTGTTTTTT
CASSLRRSLNTGELFF
>12|TRBJ2-7|-|-|TRBV7-2
TGTGCCAGCAGCTTAGTAGGTCGCGAGCAGTACTTC
CASSLVGREQYF
>19|TRBJ2-7|TRBD1|-|TRBV10-3
TGTGCCATCAGTGAGCCAAAACTCCGGGACAGGGTTTCTAAGTACGAGCAGTACTTC
CAISEPKLRDRVSKYEQYF
>19|TRBJ2-5|TRBD2|-|TRBV7-3
TGTGCCAGCAGCGTTATTAGGGGCGGTAGCGGGAGAGTTTGGGAGACCCAGTACTTC
CASSVIRGGSGRVWETQYF
>14|TRBJ2-5|-|-|TRBV7-9
TGTGCCAGCAGCCCTAACACAGGGTCAGAGACCCAGTACTTC
CASSPNTGSETQYF
>13|TRBJ1-2|TRBD1|-|TRBV28
TGTGCCAGCAGTTTAAGGACAGGTAGTGGCTACACCTTC
CASSLRTGSGYTF
>13|TRBJ2-3|TRBD1|-|TRBV30
TGTGCCTGGAGTAGACAGGGGCGGAATACGCAGTATTTT
CAWSRQGRNTQYF
>12|TRBJ1-2|-|-|TRBV6-5
TGTGCCAGCAGTCCCGGGACCTATGGCTACACCTTC
CASSPGTYGYTF